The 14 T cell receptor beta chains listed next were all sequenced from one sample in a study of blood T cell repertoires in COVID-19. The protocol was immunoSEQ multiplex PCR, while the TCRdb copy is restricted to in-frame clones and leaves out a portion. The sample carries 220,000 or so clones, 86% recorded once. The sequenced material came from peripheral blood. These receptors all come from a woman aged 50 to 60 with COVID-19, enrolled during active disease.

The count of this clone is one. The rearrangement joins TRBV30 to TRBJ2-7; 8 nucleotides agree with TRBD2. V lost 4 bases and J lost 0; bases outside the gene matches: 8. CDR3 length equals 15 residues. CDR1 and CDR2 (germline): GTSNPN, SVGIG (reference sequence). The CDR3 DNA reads TGTGCCTGGACAAAACGGGGGGGCTCCTCCTACGAGCAGTACTTC. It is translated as CAWTKRGGSSYEQYF.

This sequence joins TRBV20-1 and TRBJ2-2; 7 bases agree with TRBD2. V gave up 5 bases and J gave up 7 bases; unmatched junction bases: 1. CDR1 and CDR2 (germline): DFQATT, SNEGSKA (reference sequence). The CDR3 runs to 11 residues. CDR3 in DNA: TGCAGTGCTGGGAGGGGCGGGGAGCTGTTTTTT. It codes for CSAGRGGELFF.

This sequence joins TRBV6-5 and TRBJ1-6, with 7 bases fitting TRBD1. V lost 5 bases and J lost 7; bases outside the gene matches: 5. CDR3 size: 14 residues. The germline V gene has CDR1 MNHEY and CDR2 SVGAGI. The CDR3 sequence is CASSTVTGNSPLHF. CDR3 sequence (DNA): TGTGCCAGCAGTACCGTGACAGGGAATTCACCCCTCCACTTT.

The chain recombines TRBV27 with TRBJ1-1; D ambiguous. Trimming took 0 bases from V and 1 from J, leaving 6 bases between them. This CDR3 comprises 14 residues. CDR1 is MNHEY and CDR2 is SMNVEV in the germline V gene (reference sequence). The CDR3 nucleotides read TGTGCCAGCAGTTTATCAGCAACGAACACTGAAGCTTTCTTT. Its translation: CASSLSATNTEAFF.

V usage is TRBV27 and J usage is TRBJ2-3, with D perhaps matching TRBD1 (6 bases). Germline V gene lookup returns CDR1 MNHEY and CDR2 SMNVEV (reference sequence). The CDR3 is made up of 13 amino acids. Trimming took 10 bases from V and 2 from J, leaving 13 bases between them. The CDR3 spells CAIMDSNTDTQYF. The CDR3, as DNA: TGTGCCATCATGGACAGTAACACAGATACGCAGTATTTT.

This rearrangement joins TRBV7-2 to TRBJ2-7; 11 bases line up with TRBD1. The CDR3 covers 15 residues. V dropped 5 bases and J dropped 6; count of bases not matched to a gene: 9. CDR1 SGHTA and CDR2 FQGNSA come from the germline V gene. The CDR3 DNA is TGTGCCAGCAGCCAATCCGGGACAGGGGGGTTCGAGCAGTACTTC. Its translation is CASSQSGTGGFEQYF.

The CDR3 sequence is CASSPRGGLHEKLFF. The CDR3 nucleotides read TGTGCCAGCAGTCCCCGCGGTGGCCTTCATGAAAAACTGTTTTTT. This chain connects TRBV27 to TRBJ1-4; no firm D call. The germline V gene encodes CDR1 MNHEY and CDR2 SMNVEV (reference sequence). The CDR3 is 15 amino acids. V lost 5 bases to trimming and J lost 6 bases, with 16 bases between them. The full variable domain, with the rest looked up from reference TRBV27 and TRBJ1-4, is EAQVTQNPRYLITVTGKKLTVTCSQNMNHEYMSWYRQDPGLGLRQIYYSMNVEVTDKGDVPEGYKVSRKEKRNFPLILESPSPNQTSLYFCASSPRGGLHEKLFFGSGTQLSVL.

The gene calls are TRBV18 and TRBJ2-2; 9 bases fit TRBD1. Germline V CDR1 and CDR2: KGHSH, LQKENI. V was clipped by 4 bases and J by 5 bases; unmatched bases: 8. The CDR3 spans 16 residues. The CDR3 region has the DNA TGTGCCAGCTCACTTCGACAGGGGGATAAGACCGGGGAGCTGTTTTTT. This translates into CASSLRQGDKTGELFF.

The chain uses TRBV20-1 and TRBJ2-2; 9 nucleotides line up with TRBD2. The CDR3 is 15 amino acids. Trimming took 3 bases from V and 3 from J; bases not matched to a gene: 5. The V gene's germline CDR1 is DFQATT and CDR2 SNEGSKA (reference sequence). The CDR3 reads CSASPLAGYTGELFF. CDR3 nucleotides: TGCAGTGCTAGTCCCCTAGCGGGGTACACCGGGGAGCTGTTTTTT.

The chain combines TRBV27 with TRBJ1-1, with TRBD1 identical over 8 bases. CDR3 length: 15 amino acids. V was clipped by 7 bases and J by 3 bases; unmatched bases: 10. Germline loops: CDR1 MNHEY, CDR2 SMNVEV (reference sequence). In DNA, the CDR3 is TGTGCCAGCATCCCAAGGACAGGGAGGGACACTGAAGCTTTCTTT. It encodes CASIPRTGRDTEAFF.

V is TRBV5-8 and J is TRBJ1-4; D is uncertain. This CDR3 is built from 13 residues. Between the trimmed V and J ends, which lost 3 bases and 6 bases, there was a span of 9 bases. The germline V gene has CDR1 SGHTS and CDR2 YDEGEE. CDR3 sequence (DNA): TGTGCCAGCAGCTACCGACACGATGAAAAACTGTTTTTT. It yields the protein CASSYRHDEKLFF.

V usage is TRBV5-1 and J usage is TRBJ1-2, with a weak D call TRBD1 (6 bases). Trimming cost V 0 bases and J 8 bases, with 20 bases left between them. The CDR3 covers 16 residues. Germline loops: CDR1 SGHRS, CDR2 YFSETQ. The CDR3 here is CASSLDGTLPLGGYTF. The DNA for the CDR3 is TGCGCCAGCAGCTTGGATGGGACACTGCCCCTTGGGGGCTACACCTTC.

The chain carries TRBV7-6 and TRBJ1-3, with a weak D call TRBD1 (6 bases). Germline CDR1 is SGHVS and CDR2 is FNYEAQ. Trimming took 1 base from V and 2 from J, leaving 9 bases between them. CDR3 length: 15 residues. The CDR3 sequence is CASSLGSGAGNTIYF. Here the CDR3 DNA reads TGTGCCAGCAGCTTAGGCTCAGGGGCTGGAAACACCATATATTTT.

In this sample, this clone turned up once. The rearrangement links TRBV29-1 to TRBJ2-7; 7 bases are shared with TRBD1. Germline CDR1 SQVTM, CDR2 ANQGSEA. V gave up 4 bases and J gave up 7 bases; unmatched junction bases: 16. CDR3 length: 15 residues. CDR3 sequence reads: CSVVRGQAYGKEQYF. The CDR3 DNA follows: TGCAGCGTTGTCCGAGGACAGGCCTATGGGAAAGAGCAGTACTTC.